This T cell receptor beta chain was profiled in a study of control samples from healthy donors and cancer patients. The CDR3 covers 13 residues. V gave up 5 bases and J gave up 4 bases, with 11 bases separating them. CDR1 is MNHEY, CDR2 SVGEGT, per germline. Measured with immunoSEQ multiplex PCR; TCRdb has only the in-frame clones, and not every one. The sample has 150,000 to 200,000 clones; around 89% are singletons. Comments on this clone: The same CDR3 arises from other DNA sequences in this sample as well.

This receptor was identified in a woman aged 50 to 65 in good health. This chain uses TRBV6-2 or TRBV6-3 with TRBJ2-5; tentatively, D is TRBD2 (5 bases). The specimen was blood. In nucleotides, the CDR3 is TGTGCCAGCAGTCGCGGACTGGGAGAGACCCAGTACTTC. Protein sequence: CASSRGLGETQYF.